This TCR beta chain was identified in a study of T cell responses to AZD1222 COVID-19 vaccine. Clones were read by immunoSEQ multiplex PCR, and TCRdb kept only the in-frame ones, dropping some. The data show 90,000 to 100,000 clones, roughly 85% seen once. Timing groups of about 4 and about 12 weeks for second doses were pooled. This CDR3 is built from 15 residues. CDR1 and CDR2 (germline): LNHNV, YYDKDF (reference sequence). Trimming at V came to 4 bases and at J to 5 bases, leaving 5 bases not matched to a gene. On this clone: Its specificity is not known.

Study conclusions and caveats: Across spike, vaccine-associated CD4 TCRs were found, dominant at 160-218 and 743-854. Mostly white British, mostly female donors; authors suggested clonal diversity may be underestimated. Rises in breadth and depth of Spike-specific TCRs came after two AZD1222 doses.

This rearrangement joins TRBV15 to TRBJ2-5; 12 bases fit TRBD2. The receptor's source is an adult who received the AZD1222 COVID-19 vaccine. Material: peripheral blood, obtained 28 days after the second AZD1222 dose. CDR3 sequence: CATSMRTSGIETQYF. The CDR3 DNA reads TGTGCCACCAGCATGAGGACTAGCGGGATTGAGACCCAGTACTTC.